These 2 T cell receptor beta chains were all obtained from the same sample, sequenced in a study of spatial heterogeneity in lung cancer. Time point in this sample: blood at routine non-recurrence follow-up after resection. Whole RNA was taken from tumor, nontumor lung or frozen PBMC; it was then sequenced unsorted. TCRdb passed the 5' RACE reads through MiXCR, listing each CDR3 protein once. This table has fewer than 55,000 distinct CDR3 sequences, under 8% appearing once. Specimen: PBMCs, collected at follow-up. These receptors all stem from a female donor with early-stage non-small cell lung cancer.

This clonotype was counted between two and nine times. The chain joins TRBV6-2 or TRBV6-3 to TRBJ2-5; D may be TRBD1 or TRBD2 (5 bases each). Germline-derived CDR1 and CDR2 are MNHEY and SVGEGT. The CDR3 covers 16 residues. V lost 7 bases and J 1 base, leaving 19 bases between the germline ends. The CDR3: CASNPYAGTGQETQYF. DNA for the CDR3: TGTGCCAGCAACCCGTATGCCGGGACCGGCCAAGAGACCCAGTACTTC.

This clonotype occurred a few times. The genes are TRBV27 and TRBJ2-7; 10 bases are shared with TRBD1. The CDR3 is 14 residues long. The J segment lost 7 bases and the V segment lost 5 bases, leaving 8 bases of the junction unmatched. Germline CDR1 reads MNHEY; CDR2 reads SMNVEV (reference sequence). CDR3 residues: CASSTRQGASEQYF. The CDR3 DNA sequence: TGTGCCAGCAGTACACGACAGGGGGCGAGTGAGCAGTACTTC.